The 9 T cell receptor beta chains below all came from one sample that was sequenced in a study of T cell responses to AZD1222 COVID-19 vaccine. Measured with immunoSEQ multiplex PCR; TCRdb has only the in-frame clones, and not every one. In the table there are under 130,000 clones, 91% of which are singletons. The starting material was peripheral blood, obtained on day 0 of AZD1222 vaccination. Every receptor here comes from an adult in good health.

The CDR3 region has the DNA TGCGCCAGCAGACTAAGCGGGAGCGCCTACAATGAGCAGTTCTTC. Protein: CASRLSGSAYNEQFF. The rearrangement uses TRBV5-1 and TRBJ2-1; 8 bases map to TRBD2. Germline CDR1 SGHRS, CDR2 YFSETQ. This CDR3 comprises 15 residues. The junction had 6 bases not matched to a gene; V was cut back by 5 bases and J by 2 bases. The full variable domain, with the rest looked up from reference TRBV5-1 and TRBJ2-1, is KAGVTQTPRYLIKTRGQQVTLSCSPISGHRSVSWYQQTPGQGLQFLFEYFSETQRNKGNFPGRFSGRQFSNSRSEMNVSTLELGDSALYLCASRLSGSAYNEQFFGPGTRLTVL.

This clone was recorded once. This rearrangement joins TRBV5-1 to TRBJ2-7; 8 bases are shared with TRBD1. The CDR3 loop spans 14 amino acids. V lost 0 bases and J lost 3; bases outside the gene matches: 2. Germline V gene sequence: CDR1 SGHRS, CDR2 YFSETQ. The CDR3 loop reads CASSLGGTGYEQYF. The CDR3 DNA follows: TGCGCCAGCAGCTTGGGGGGGACAGGCTACGAGCAGTACTTC.

The chain is built from TRBV6-6 and TRBJ2-7; D might be TRBD1 (6 bases). Trimming cost V 4 bases and J 3 bases, with 13 bases left between them. Germline CDR1 reads MNHNY; CDR2 reads SVGAGI (reference sequence). The CDR3 length is 14 residues. The CDR3 DNA is TGTGCCAGCAGTTCTCCAGGGGAAGGCTACGAGCAGTACTTC. Translated, it gives CASSSPGEGYEQYF.

This chain joins TRBV24-1 and TRBJ2-1, with TRBD1 matching over 7 bases. CDR1 is KGHDR, CDR2 SFDVKD, per germline. There are 16 residues in the CDR3. V lost 9 bases and J lost 0; bases outside the gene matches: 10. CDR3 bases: TGTGCCACCGACGAGGGGACAGACCTCTCCTACAATGAGCAGTTCTTC. It is translated as CATDEGTDLSYNEQFF.

The genes are TRBV4-1 and TRBJ2-7; 8 bases match TRBD2. There are 17 residues in the CDR3. Germline loops: CDR1 MGHRA, CDR2 YSYEKL. V shed 1 base and J 5 bases; nucleotides not matched to a gene: 13. The CDR3 DNA follows: TGCGCCAGCAGCCAAGCCCCCAAACTAGCGGAGGCAGACGAGCAGTACTTC. This encodes CASSQAPKLAEADEQYF.

The V and J genes are TRBV6-2 or TRBV6-3 and TRBJ1-1; a possible D gene is TRBD1 (5 bases). CDR1 is MNHEY, CDR2 SVGEGT, per germline. This CDR3 comprises 15 residues. V was trimmed by 0 bases and J by 6 bases, leaving 14 bases between them. CDR3 residues: CASSYSWGFRAEAFF. CDR3 bases: TGTGCCAGCAGTTACTCGTGGGGCTTCAGGGCTGAAGCTTTCTTT.

The chain joins TRBV3-1 (or the pseudogene TRBV3-2) to TRBJ1-2, with D hard to call. The CDR3 has 12 residues. Between the trimmed V and J ends, which lost 3 bases and 3 bases, there was a span of 5 bases. CDR1 is LGHDT, CDR2 YNNKEL, per germline (reference sequence). For the CDR3, the DNA is TGTGCCAGCAGCCAGAGCTACTATGGCTACACCTTC. Its translation is CASSQSYYGYTF.

The chain employs TRBV19 and TRBJ2-1, with D perhaps matching TRBD1 or TRBD2 (5 bases each). CDR3 size: 14 residues. The germline V and J ends were trimmed by 5 bases and 7 bases, with 15 bases remaining between them. The germline V gene has CDR1 LNHDA and CDR2 SQIVND (reference sequence). Here the CDR3 reads CASSPGSWGNEQFF. As DNA, the CDR3 is TGTGCCAGTAGTCCCGGGTCTTGGGGGAATGAGCAGTTCTTC.

The genes are TRBV3-1 (or the pseudogene TRBV3-2) and TRBJ2-4; D is tentatively TRBD1 or TRBD2 (5 bases each). The CDR3 contains 17 residues. V gave up 1 base and J gave up 1 base, with 14 bases separating them. Germline CDR1 LGHDT, CDR2 YNNKEL (reference sequence). CDR3 DNA: TGTGCCAGCAGCCAAGTCAGTCCATGGGGGGCCAAAAACATTCAGTACTTC. Translated: CASSQVSPWGAKNIQYF.